These 18 T cell receptor beta chains share one sample of origin, sequenced in a study of cytomegalovirus exposure and HLA in healthy donors (TCRdb year 2017). Receptor libraries were prepared by the immunoSEQ multiplex PCR assay. A mixture of 60 forward primers for TCR Vbeta segments and 13 reverse primers for TCR Jbeta segments was used in the multiplex PCR. TCRdb re-hosts the immuneACCESS table, in-frame sequences only. Its copies lack some clones; in the studies checked, an unresolved V gene accounts for under half of them, and the cause for the rest is not known. This sample holds about 120,000 clones; around 78% were observed only once. The ten largest account for over 15% of the sample. Sequenced: PBMCs. The receptor set was obtained from a man younger than 30 in good health and CMV-seropositive.

The chain links TRBV16 to TRBJ1-1; D unclear. Germline V CDR1 and CDR2: KGHSY, FQNENV. The CDR3 covers 15 residues. V was trimmed by 0 bases and J by 0 bases, leaving 8 bases between them. CDR3 loop: CASSQSARMNTEAFF. DNA of the CDR3: TGTGCCAGCAGCCAATCTGCCAGAATGAACACTGAAGCTTTCTTT.

This chain joins TRBV19 and TRBJ1-2, with TRBD1 as a possible D gene (6 bases). CDR1 is LNHDA, CDR2 SQIVND, per germline (reference sequence). Trimming cost V 3 bases and J 8 bases, with 16 bases left between them. This CDR3 comprises 14 residues. This CDR3 is CASSIGAPGAGYTF. CDR3 nucleotides: TGTGCCAGTAGTATCGGGGCTCCAGGGGCGGGCTACACCTTC. The variable domain in full, with the rest retrieved from reference TRBV19 and TRBJ1-2, is DGGITQSPKYLFRKEGQNVTLSCEQNLNHDAMYWYRQDPGQGLRLIYYSQIVNDFQKGDIAEGYSVSREKKESFPLTVTSAQKNPTAFYLCASSIGAPGAGYTFGSGTRLTVV.

This chain uses TRBV7-8 with TRBJ1-2; D is possibly TRBD1 (5 bases). The V gene lost 7 bases and the J gene lost 2 bases, with 14 bases spanning the gap. Germline CDR1 is SGHVS and CDR2 is FQNEAQ. The CDR3 consists of 14 residues. CDR3 DNA: TGTGCCAGCACCGATATGGGGGGGAACTATGGCTACACCTTC. This codes for CASTDMGGNYGYTF.

This clone was counted a few times. The V and J genes are TRBV4-1 and TRBJ2-3; D gene uncertain. V was clipped by 1 base and J by 6 bases, with 5 bases between them. Per germline, CDR1 MGHRA and CDR2 YSYEKL. The CDR3 is made up of 12 amino acids. This CDR3 reads CASSQGADTQYF. For the CDR3, the DNA is TGCGCCAGCAGCCAAGGGGCTGATACGCAGTATTTT.

The chain carries TRBV30 and TRBJ1-1, with 9 nucleotides matching TRBD1. Germline values: CDR1 GTSNPN, CDR2 SVGIG (reference sequence). The CDR3 runs 14 residues. Unmatched junction bases numbered 9, after V lost 5 bases and J lost 5 bases. CDR3 sequence: CAWGVQGAGTEAFF. CDR3 coding DNA: TGTGCCTGGGGGGTACAGGGGGCGGGAACTGAAGCTTTCTTT.

The V and J genes are TRBV19 and TRBJ2-1; tentative D call: TRBD1 (6 bases). The V gene lost 7 bases and the J gene lost 6 bases, with 13 bases spanning the gap. This CDR3 has 13 amino acids. The germline CDR1 and CDR2 sequences are LNHDA and SQIVND (reference sequence). DNA for the CDR3: TGTGCCAGTACTACCGGGACACCCAATGAGCAGTTCTTC. Translation: CASTTGTPNEQFF.

This clone was seen only once. Written as DNA, the CDR3 is TGTGCCAGCAGCTTATTGGGACAGGGGGGCGACGAGCAGTACTTC. It translates to CASSLLGQGGDEQYF. The chain employs TRBV7-6 and TRBJ2-7; TRBD1 aligns across 11 bases. Germline CDR1 is SGHVS and CDR2 is FNYEAQ. V lost 2 bases, J lost 5 bases, and 5 bases stayed unmatched. CDR3 size: 15 residues.

The chain employs TRBV10-3 and TRBJ2-2; D perhaps matches TRBD1 (6 bases). The CDR3 contains 16 residues. The V end was cut by 3 bases, the J end by 6 bases, with 17 bases between. Germline V gene data show CDR1 as ENHRY and CDR2 as SYGVKD. The CDR3 DNA reads TGTGCCATCAGTGACGAGGACACAGGGTTTCCCGGGGAGCTGTTTTTT. This gives the protein CAISDEDTGFPGELFF.

This chain joins TRBV9 and TRBJ2-3; no reliable D call. The CDR3 covers 13 residues. Germline CDR1 SGDLS, CDR2 YYNGEE. V lost 7 bases, J lost 5 bases, and 14 bases lay in between. CDR3 amino acids: CASELFPGDTQYF. The CDR3 coding sequence is TGTGCCAGCGAGCTCTTCCCAGGAGATACGCAGTATTTT. The full variable domain, its missing parts supplied by reference TRBV9 and TRBJ2-3, is DSGVTQTPKHLITATGQRVTLRCSPRSGDLSVYWYQQSLDQGLQFLIQYYNGEERAKGNILERFSAQQFPDLHSELNLSSLELGDSALYFCASELFPGDTQYFGPGTRLTVL.

The sample holds one count of this clone. The V and J genes are TRBV27 and TRBJ2-1, with D perhaps TRBD1 (5 bases). With 5 bases removed from V and 4 bases from J, the gap between germline ends came to 12 bases. Germline lookup yields CDR1 MNHEY and CDR2 SMNVEV (reference sequence). The CDR3 length is 14 residues. The CDR3 DNA sequence: TGTGCCAGCAGTATGGACACCCCTTACAATGAGCAGTTCTTC. This gives the protein CASSMDTPYNEQFF.

The genes are TRBV7-8 and TRBJ2-2; 7 bases line up with TRBD1. Germline CDR1 is SGHVS and CDR2 is FQNEAQ. The CDR3 extends over 16 amino acids. The V segment lost 3 bases and the J segment 4 bases; nucleotides outside the gene matches: 8. The CDR3 nucleotides read TGTGCCAGCAGCTTCCCGCAGGGGGTGAGCACCGGGGAGCTGTTTTTT. Its translation is CASSFPQGVSTGELFF.

This chain connects TRBV18 to TRBJ1-2; D unclear. The CDR3 is made up of 13 amino acids. From germline, CDR1 is KGHSH and CDR2 LQKENI. The V end lost 0 bases, the J end lost 4 bases, and 6 bases lay between the germline ends. CDR3 in amino acids: CASSPPTGYGYTF. In nucleotides, the CDR3 is TGTGCCAGCTCACCACCGACGGGCTATGGCTACACCTTC. The whole variable domain, remainder taken from reference TRBV18 and TRBJ1-2, is NAGVMQNPRHLVRRRGQEARLRCSPMKGHSHVYWYRQLPEEGLKFMVYLQKENIIDESGMPKERFSAEFPKEGPSILRIQQVVRGDSAAYFCASSPPTGYGYTFGSGTRLTVV.

J is TRBJ1-4 and V is TRBV18; D is unclear. Germline CDR1 and CDR2: KGHSH and LQKENI. This CDR3 is 15 amino acids long. Trimming took off 3 bases at V and 2 bases at J, with 10 bases between the two ends. The CDR3 DNA reads TGTGCCAGCTCACCCCGGGTACCGACTAATGAAAAACTGTTTTTT. Its translation: CASSPRVPTNEKLFF.

The V call is TRBV7-9, the J call TRBJ2-5; D perhaps matches TRBD2 (6 bases). Matching the DNA end better, TRBJ2-7 makes the J call doubtful. Germline V gene lookup returns CDR1 SEHNR and CDR2 FQNEAQ (reference sequence). CDR3 length: 17 residues. The CDR3 DNA sequence: TGTGCCAGCAGCTTAGATCGATGGGGGGAAGTAAGGTACGAGCAGTACTTC. Amino acids: CASSLDRWGEVRYEQYF.

The chain carries TRBV4-2 and TRBJ2-1, with D possibly matching TRBD2 (5 bases). CDR1 is LGHNA, CDR2 YNFKEQ, per germline. The CDR3 consists of 14 residues. V dropped 1 base and J dropped 7 bases, with 11 bases sitting between them. The CDR3 DNA reads TGTGCCAGCAGCCAAGCCCAACTAGGAAATGAGCAGTTCTTC. Translation gives CASSQAQLGNEQFF.

The rearrangement links TRBV4-2 to TRBJ2-7; possible D gene TRBD1, 5 bases. The V and J ends lost 0 bases and 1 base respectively, with 13 bases between them. Germline V gene sequence: CDR1 LGHNA, CDR2 YNFKEQ. This CDR3 is built from 16 residues. CDR3 coding DNA: TGTGCCAGCAGCCAAGAAGCAGCCTCAGGGTCCTACGAGCAGTACTTC. Translation gives CASSQEAASGSYEQYF.

This clone was picked up one time. This rearrangement joins TRBV7-3 to TRBJ2-2; TRBD2 matches 8 bases. Germline lookup yields CDR1 SGHTA and CDR2 FQGTGA. Losses at the gene ends were 5 bases for V and 6 bases for J; bases not matched to a gene: 8. This CDR3 spans 15 amino acids. CDR3 sequence: CASSATGGGSGELFF. The CDR3 DNA is TGTGCCAGCAGCGCGACCGGCGGGGGGTCCGGGGAGCTGTTTTTT.

A few counts support this clone. This chain links TRBV6-4 with TRBJ2-5; 10 bases fit TRBD1. The CDR3 sequence is 15 residues long. The trim removed 3 bases at V and 4 bases at J, leaving 5 bases unmatched. The germline gives CDR1 MRHNA, CDR2 SNTAGT. The CDR3 protein is CASSEGQGVGETQYF. Written as DNA, the CDR3 is TGTGCCAGCAGTGAAGGACAGGGGGTTGGAGAGACCCAGTACTTC.